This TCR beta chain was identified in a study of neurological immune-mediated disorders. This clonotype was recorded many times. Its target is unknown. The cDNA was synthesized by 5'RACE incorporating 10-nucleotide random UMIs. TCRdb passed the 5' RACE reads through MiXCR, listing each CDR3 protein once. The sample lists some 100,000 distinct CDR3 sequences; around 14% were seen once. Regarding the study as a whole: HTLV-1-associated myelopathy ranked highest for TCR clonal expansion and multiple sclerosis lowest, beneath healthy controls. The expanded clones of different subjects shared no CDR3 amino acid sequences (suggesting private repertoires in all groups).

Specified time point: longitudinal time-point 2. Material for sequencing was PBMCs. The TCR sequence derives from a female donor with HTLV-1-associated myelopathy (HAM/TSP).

The CDR3 sequence: CASREGQGTEAFF. For the CDR3, the DNA is TGCGCCAGCAGAGAGGGACAGGGCACTGAAGCTTTCTTT. The gene calls are TRBV5-1 and TRBJ1-1, with 9 bases lining up with TRBD1. The CDR3 is made up of 13 amino acids. Germline V lookup: CDR1 SGHRS, CDR2 YFSETQ. The trim removed 5 bases at V and 4 bases at J, leaving 3 bases unmatched.